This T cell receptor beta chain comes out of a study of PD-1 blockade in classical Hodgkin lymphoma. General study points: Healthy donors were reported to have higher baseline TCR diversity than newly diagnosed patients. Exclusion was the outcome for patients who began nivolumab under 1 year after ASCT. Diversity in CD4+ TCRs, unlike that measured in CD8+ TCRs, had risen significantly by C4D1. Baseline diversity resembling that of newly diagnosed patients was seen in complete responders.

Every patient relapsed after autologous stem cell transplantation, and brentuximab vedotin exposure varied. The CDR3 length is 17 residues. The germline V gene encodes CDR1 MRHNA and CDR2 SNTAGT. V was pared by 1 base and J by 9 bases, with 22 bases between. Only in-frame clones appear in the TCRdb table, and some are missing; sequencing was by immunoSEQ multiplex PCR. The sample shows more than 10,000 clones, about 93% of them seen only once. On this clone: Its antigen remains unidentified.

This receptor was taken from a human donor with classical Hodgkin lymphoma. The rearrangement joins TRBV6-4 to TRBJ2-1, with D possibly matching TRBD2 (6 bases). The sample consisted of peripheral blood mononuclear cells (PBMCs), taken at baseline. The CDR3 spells CASSDYASRGGTGEQFF. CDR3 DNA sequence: TGTGCCAGCAGTGACTATGCCTCCCGTGGCGGGACGGGTGAGCAGTTCTTC.